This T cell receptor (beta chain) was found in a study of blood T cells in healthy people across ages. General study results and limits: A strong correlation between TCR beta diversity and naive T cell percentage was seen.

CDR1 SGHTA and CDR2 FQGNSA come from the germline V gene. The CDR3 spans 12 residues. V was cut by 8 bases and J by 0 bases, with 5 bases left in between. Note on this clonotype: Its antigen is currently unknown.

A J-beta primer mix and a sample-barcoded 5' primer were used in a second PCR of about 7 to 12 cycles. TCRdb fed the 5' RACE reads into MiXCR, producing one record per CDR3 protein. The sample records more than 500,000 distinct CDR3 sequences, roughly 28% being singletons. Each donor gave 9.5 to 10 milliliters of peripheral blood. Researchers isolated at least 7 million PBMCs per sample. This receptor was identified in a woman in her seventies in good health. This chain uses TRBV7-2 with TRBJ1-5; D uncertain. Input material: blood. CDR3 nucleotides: TGTGCCAGCGCCAGTAGCAATCAGCCCCAGCATTTT. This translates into CASASSNQPQHF.